These 27 T cell receptor beta chains were all obtained from the same sample, sequenced in a study of T cell repertoires in cytomegalovirus infection. MiXCR was run by TCRdb on the reads, yielding one entry per CDR3 protein. The data contain fewer than 350,000 distinct CDR3 sequences, over 7.5% of them seen just once; the ten biggest clones take up around 4.1%. The sample consisted of PBMCs. Receptor source: a human donor in good health (CMV status not recorded). Some clones in this sample may be carry-over from other donors' samples.

This clonotype was seen at least ten times. The chain recombines TRBV7-2 with TRBJ2-1; no firm D call. V shed 2 bases and J shed 4 bases, with 12 bases lying between them. The CDR3 runs to 15 residues. Germline CDR1 SGHTA, CDR2 FQGNSA. Here the CDR3 DNA reads TGTGCCAGCAGCTTATCCAGCGACGTATACAATGAGCAGTTCTTC. As protein: CASSLSSDVYNEQFF.

This sequence joins TRBV12-3 or TRBV12-4 and TRBJ2-1; D possibly corresponds to TRBD2 (7 bases). There are 16 residues in the CDR3. V lost 6 bases and J 4 bases, leaving 19 bases between the germline ends. The CDR3 DNA is TGTGCCAGCAGCCGGGGAGGGGGAGGGAATTACAATGAGCAGTTCTTC. It translates to CASSRGGGGNYNEQFF.

This clonotype has more than one count but fewer than ten. V gene TRBV12-3 or TRBV12-4 combines with J gene TRBJ1-3; D ambiguous. The CDR3 is 15 residues long. V lost 3 bases to trimming and J lost 3 bases, with 12 bases between them. CDR3 bases: TGTGCCAGCAGTTTCGGCCCAAGTTTTGGAAACACCATATATTTT. It codes for CASSFGPSFGNTIYF.

This clonotype came up many times. This chain links TRBV7-2 with TRBJ1-3, with D possibly being TRBD1 (6 bases). V lost 4 bases, J lost 4 bases, and 14 bases lay in between. CDR1 is SGHTA and CDR2 is FQGNSA in the germline V gene. CDR3 size: 15 residues. The chain's CDR3 is CASSYRESSGNTIYF. As DNA, the CDR3 is TGTGCCAGCAGCTACAGGGAAAGTAGCGGAAACACCATATATTTT.

This clonotype was found many times. This chain links TRBV7-2 with TRBJ2-3; 11 bases line up with TRBD2. Unmatched junction bases numbered 7, after V lost 5 bases and J lost 6 bases. Germline CDR1 and CDR2: SGHTA and FQGNSA. This CDR3 has 15 amino acids. For the CDR3, the DNA is TGTGCCAGCAGCGCAACTAGCGGGAGAGGTGATACGCAGTATTTT. Amino acids: CASSATSGRGDTQYF.

V is TRBV28 and J is TRBJ2-7; 7 bases fit TRBD2. Germline CDR1 and CDR2: MDHEN and SYDVKM. V was pared by 2 bases and J by 1 base, with 5 bases of the junction left unmatched. This CDR3 comprises 15 residues. The CDR3 nucleotides read TGTGCCAGCAGTTTAAGGACTAGTGAATCCTACGAGCAGTACTTC. Translating it yields CASSLRTSESYEQYF.

The chain recombines TRBV12-5 with TRBJ2-7; no clear D gene. The germline V gene encodes CDR1 LGHNT and CDR2 FRNRAP. Trimming stripped 0 bases from V and 5 bases from J, with 14 bases between. CDR3 length equals 15 residues. The CDR3 is CASGLVSGWADEQYF. In DNA, the CDR3 is TGTGCTAGTGGTTTGGTTTCGGGTTGGGCGGACGAGCAGTACTTC.

The table lists this clonotype with a few counts. The CDR3, as DNA: TGTGCCTGGTCTGGGGGAGGCTACGAGCAGTACTTC. Protein product: CAWSGGGYEQYF. The chain uses TRBV30 and TRBJ2-7, with a possible D match to TRBD2 (6 bases). Per germline, CDR1 GTSNPN and CDR2 SVGIG (reference sequence). The CDR3 sequence is 12 residues long. With 5 bases removed from V and 3 bases from J, the gap between germline ends came to 11 bases.

This clonotype has only a few counts. In nucleotides, the CDR3 is TGTGCCAGCAGCTTAGTCGCCCGGCCCTCTGGAAACACCATATATTTT. It encodes CASSLVARPSGNTIYF. The chain couples TRBV7-9 to TRBJ1-3, with D unresolved. CDR1 and CDR2 (germline): SEHNR, FQNEAQ (reference sequence). CDR3 length: 16 residues. V was clipped by 1 base and J by 0 bases, with 10 bases between them.

The chain joins TRBV6-5 to TRBJ2-3; TRBD2 matches at 7 bases. The junction had 7 bases not matched to a gene; V was cut back by 9 bases and J by 4 bases. Germline loops: CDR1 MNHEY, CDR2 SVGAGI. The CDR3 runs to 13 residues. This chain's CDR3 is CASSAGVADTQYF. DNA for the CDR3: TGTGCCAGTAGCGCGGGGGTAGCAGATACGCAGTATTTT.

The table lists this clonotype with many counts. V is TRBV10-3 and J is TRBJ1-4, with 7 bases fitting TRBD1. Germline CDR1 reads ENHRY; CDR2 reads SYGVKD. The CDR3 is 13 amino acids. With 7 bases clipped from V and 8 bases from J, the junction kept 7 bases outside the gene matches. CDR3 sequence: CAIKGQSDEKLFF. CDR3 in DNA: TGTGCCATCAAGGGACAGTCGGACGAAAAACTGTTTTTT.

The V gene is TRBV5-6, the J gene TRBJ1-5; 9 bases match TRBD1. The J segment lost 6 bases and the V segment lost 0 bases, leaving 4 bases of the junction unmatched. The germline CDR1 and CDR2 sequences are SGHDT and YYEEEE. CDR3 length: 15 amino acids. This CDR3 reads CASSLGDRVSQPQHF. CDR3 sequence (DNA): TGTGCCAGCAGCTTGGGGGACAGGGTAAGTCAGCCCCAGCATTTT.

V and J are TRBV12-3 or TRBV12-4 and TRBJ2-7; no clear D gene. With 1 base removed from V and 2 bases from J, the gap between germline ends came to 9 bases. The CDR3 is made up of 14 amino acids. CDR3 amino acids: CASSLDGPTYEQYF. The CDR3 DNA reads as TGTGCCAGCAGTTTAGATGGTCCAACCTACGAGCAGTACTTC.

This clonotype was recorded a few times. The rearrangement links TRBV2 to TRBJ2-1; tentatively, D is TRBD2 (5 bases). Germline CDR1 and CDR2: SNHLY and FYNNEI. This CDR3 comprises 13 residues. V dropped 9 bases and J dropped 4 bases, with 13 bases sitting between them. The CDR3 is CASRGQPYNEQFF. CDR3 bases: TGTGCCAGTCGGGGTCAACCTTACAATGAGCAGTTCTTC.

The chain couples TRBV7-9 to TRBJ2-3, with 8 positions matching TRBD1. The ends lost 5 bases at V and 4 bases at J; junction bases unmatched: 5. CDR1 is SEHNR, CDR2 FQNEAQ, per germline (reference sequence). The CDR3 has 14 amino acids. This CDR3 is CASSAQGAADTQYF. The CDR3 coding sequence is TGTGCCAGCAGCGCTCAGGGGGCAGCAGATACGCAGTATTTT.

The chain has TRBV29-1 and TRBJ1-3; D is unresolved. This CDR3 contains 13 residues. Germline assignment: CDR1 SQVTM and CDR2 ANQGSEA. V lost 6 bases to trimming and J lost 2 bases, with 11 bases between them. The CDR3 DNA reads as TGCAGCGTGCGGGGAGACACTGGAAACACCATATATTTT. This translates into CSVRGDTGNTIYF.

There are many counts of this clonotype. The chain is built from TRBV7-6 and TRBJ1-4; the match to TRBD1 covers 8 bases. The CDR3 extends over 14 amino acids. Germline V gene lookup returns CDR1 SGHVS and CDR2 FNYEAQ. With V trimmed by 10 bases and J by 4 bases, 8 bases remained unmatched. For the CDR3, the DNA is TGTGCCACTTCGACAGGGGTTGGTAATGAAAAACTGTTTTTT. Its protein product is CATSTGVGNEKLFF.

This clonotype occurred many times. This chain joins TRBV10-3 and TRBJ1-6; D perhaps matches TRBD1 (6 bases). Germline V gene sequence: CDR1 ENHRY, CDR2 SYGVKD. The CDR3 is 13 amino acids. The V end lost 10 bases, the J end lost 3 bases, and 10 bases lay between the germline ends. This chain's CDR3 is CATSTGYNSPLHF. The DNA for the CDR3 is TGTGCCACCTCGACAGGCTATAATTCACCCCTCCACTTT.

This clonotype was recorded a few times. At one end the junction does not follow the germline gene, possibly because of a read error. The chain recombines TRBV11-2 with TRBJ2-7, with D perhaps assigned TRBD1 or TRBD2 (5 bases each). The CDR3 runs 15 residues. Germline V lookup: CDR1 SGHAT, CDR2 FQNNGV. The CDR3 loop is CASSWDLPSSHEQYF. In DNA, the CDR3 is TGTGCCAGCAGCTGGGACCTACCCTCCTCCCACGAGCAGTACTTC.

This clonotype was seen a handful of times. The gene calls are TRBV10-1 and TRBJ2-1, with TRBD1 matching over 9 bases. The CDR3 is made up of 14 amino acids. V was pared by 4 bases and J by 6 bases, with 4 bases of the junction left unmatched. Germline CDR1 and CDR2: WNHNN and SYGVQD (reference sequence). The CDR3 loop reads CASSGGQGFNEQFF. CDR3 nucleotide sequence: TGCGCCAGCAGTGGTGGACAGGGGTTCAATGAGCAGTTCTTC.

This clonotype was observed a handful of times. The CDR3 coding sequence is TGCAGTGCTAGAGATCATTCGGGGGCAAGTTTTGGCTACACCTTC. Translating gives CSARDHSGASFGYTF. This chain connects TRBV20-1 to TRBJ1-2, with D tentatively TRBD1 (6 bases). Looked up from germline, CDR1 is DFQATT and CDR2 is SNEGSKA (reference sequence). Trimming removed 0 bases at V and 7 bases at J, with 18 bases between. CDR3 size: 15 residues.

The chain employs TRBV5-4 and TRBJ2-2, with 7 bases lining up with TRBD1. The V and J ends lost 4 bases and 5 bases, in that order; junction bases with no gene match: 11. The CDR3 is 16 amino acids. Germline CDR1 reads SGHNT; CDR2 reads YYREEE (reference sequence). CDR3 region: CASSIGQDLGTGELFF. The CDR3 region has the DNA TGTGCCAGCAGCATTGGACAGGACCTCGGGACCGGGGAGCTGTTTTTT. The variable domain in full, with the rest retrieved from reference TRBV5-4 and TRBJ2-2, is ETGVTQSPTHLIKTRGQQVTLRCSSQSGHNTVSWYQQALGQGPQFIFQYYREEENGRGNFPPRFSGLQFPNYSSELNVNALELDDSALYLCASSIGQDLGTGELFFGEGSRLTVL.

This clonotype was recorded many times. This chain uses TRBV19 with TRBJ2-1; TRBD1 or TRBD2 may be the D gene (5 bases each). CDR3 length: 14 residues. The germline V gene encodes CDR1 LNHDA and CDR2 SQIVND (reference sequence). Deletions cut 7 bases from V and 1 base from J, with 11 bases between. CDR3 sequence (DNA): TGTGCCAGTAAGGGACCACTATCCTACAATGAGCAGTTCTTC. Translation gives CASKGPLSYNEQFF.

In this sample, this clonotype turned up many times. The genes are TRBV20-1 and TRBJ2-7, with D perhaps matching TRBD1 (5 bases). This CDR3 spans 14 amino acids. Germline CDR1 and CDR2: DFQATT and SNEGSKA (reference sequence). V lost 3 bases to trimming and J lost 2 bases, with 14 bases between them. Here the CDR3 reads CSARRRVGPYEQYF. CDR3 DNA: TGCAGTGCTAGGCGCAGGGTAGGGCCCTACGAGCAGTACTTC.

This clonotype was counted at least ten times. The gene calls are TRBV7-9 and TRBJ1-2; a weak D match, TRBD1 (5 bases). Germline V lookup: CDR1 SEHNR, CDR2 FQNEAQ (reference sequence). Deletions cut 4 bases from V and 6 bases from J, with 21 bases between. The CDR3 loop spans 16 amino acids. CDR3 DNA sequence: TGTGCCAGCAGCTCTACAGGTGCCGGGCCCGGTGATGGCTACACCTTC. It translates to CASSSTGAGPGDGYTF.

The table lists this clonotype with a few counts. The rearrangement uses TRBV28 and TRBJ2-4; D not resolved. CDR1 MDHEN and CDR2 SYDVKM come from the germline V gene. Deletions cut 1 base from V and 0 bases from J, with 10 bases between. The CDR3 extends over 16 amino acids. The CDR3 DNA follows: TGTGCCAGCAGTTTATACGGCGGCGTAGCCAAAAACATTCAGTACTTC. Translating gives CASSLYGGVAKNIQYF.

This clonotype was detected ten times or more. The chain uses TRBV7-7 and TRBJ2-2; D is undetermined. Germline CDR1 and CDR2: SSHAT and FNYEAQ (reference sequence). Deletions cut 0 bases from V and 8 bases from J, with 13 bases between. The CDR3 has 15 amino acids. CDR3 DNA: TGTGCCAGCAGCTTAGCGTTTGGGGTCGGTGGGGAGCTGTTTTTT. Encoded protein: CASSLAFGVGGELFF. The entire variable domain, with the rest obtained from reference TRBV7-7 and TRBJ2-2, is as follows: GAGVSQSPRYKVTKRGQDVTLRCDPISSHATLYWYQQALGQGPEFLTYFNYEAQPDKSGLPSDRFSAERPEGSISTLTIQRTEQRDSAMYRCASSLAFGVGGELFFGEGSRLTVL.